This T cell receptor (beta chain) was recorded in a study of OX40 agonist ivuxolimab in advanced cancers. Study in general: Ivuxolimab, which patients received intravenously every 2 weeks, was dosed at 0.01 to 10 mg/kg. Patients achieving partial responses numbered three: one hepatocellular carcinoma case and two cutaneous melanoma cases.

Of note for this clone: Its antigen is as yet unknown.

General study findings and limits: In general, CD8+ T cells held more expanded clones than CD4+ did, on average.

The repertoire was sequenced with immunoSEQ multiplex PCR; TCRdb's copy has only in-frame clones and lacks some. The sample yields 72,000 or so clones, about 85% seen once. This CDR3 spans 14 amino acids. CDR1 is GTSNPN and CDR2 is SVGIG in the germline V gene (reference sequence). V was pared by 2 bases and J by 3 bases, with 12 bases between. The chain has TRBV30 and TRBJ2-3; D assignment may be TRBD1 or TRBD2 (5 bases each). Sequencing was performed on CD4+ or CD8+ T cells sorted from blood, taken in a trial of the OX40 agonist ivuxolimab. The source is an adult with an advanced solid tumor such as melanoma, head and neck, liver or kidney cancer. The CDR3: CAWSRTWGTDTQYF. The CDR3 DNA is TGTGCCTGGAGTAGGACCTGGGGGACAGATACGCAGTATTTT.